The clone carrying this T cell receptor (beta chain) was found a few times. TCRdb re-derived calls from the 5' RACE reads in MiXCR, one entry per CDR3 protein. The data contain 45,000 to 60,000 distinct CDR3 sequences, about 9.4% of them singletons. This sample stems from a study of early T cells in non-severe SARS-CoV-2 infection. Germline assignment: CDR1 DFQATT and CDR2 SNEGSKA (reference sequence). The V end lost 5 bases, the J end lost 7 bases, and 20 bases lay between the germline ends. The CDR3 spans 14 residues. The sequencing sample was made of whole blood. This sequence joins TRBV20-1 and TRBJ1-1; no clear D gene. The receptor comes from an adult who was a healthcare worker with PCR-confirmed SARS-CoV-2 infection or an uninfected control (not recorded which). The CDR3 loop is CSAALAPTRDEAFF. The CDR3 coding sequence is TGCAGTGCTGCCCTTGCCCCAACCCGGGATGAAGCTTTCTTT.